The rows below give T cell receptor beta chains drawn from one sample of a study of response to subunit inactivated influenza vaccine. MiXCR, applied by TCRdb to the RT-PCR reads, yields one record per CDR3 protein. The sample yields hundreds of thousands of distinct CDR3 sequences, 25% seen once. Here the sequenced sample was CD4+ T cells sorted from PBMCs, taken 4 to 6 days after vaccination. The receptors shown here come from a man in his fifties who received an inactivated influenza vaccine. Each CDR3 is given with its conserved first and last residue. D genes are given only for firm matches. A row's size may be missing; if present it is once, few, many or a size class.

V gene	J gene	clone size	D gene	CDR3 protein	CDR3 DNA
TRBV28	TRBJ1-2	-	TRBD1	CASSLGARGNGYTF	TGTGCCAGCAGTTTAGGAGCCAGGGGGAATGGCTACACCTTC
TRBV4-2	TRBJ1-2	-	TRBD1	CASSREGALGYTF	TGTGCCAGCAGCCGCGAGGGGGCGCTTGGCTACACCTTC
TRBV24-1	TRBJ2-3	few	TRBD1	CATSVRGKPQYF	TGTGCCACCAGTGTCAGGGGGAAGCCGCAGTATTTT
TRBV28	TRBJ2-3	-	TRBD2	CASELAGTDTQYF	TGTGCCAGCGAGCTAGCGGGCACAGATACGCAGTATTTT
TRBV20-1	TRBJ1-1	few	-	CSASRQADTEAFF	TGCAGTGCTAGCCGACAGGCCGACACTGAAGCTTTCTTT
TRBV28	TRBJ2-5	-	-	CASSSVLETQYF	TGTGCCAGCAGTTCAGTGTTGGAGACCCAGTACTTC
TRBV7-2	TRBJ2-4	-	TRBD1	CASSQGTAGSILQYF	TGTGCCAGCAGCCAAGGGACAGCTGGCTCGATCCTCCAGTACTTC
TRBV2	TRBJ1-1	-	TRBD1	CASSEMDRVFLTEAFF	TGTGCCAGCAGTGAGATGGACAGGGTTTTTCTCACTGAAGCTTTCTTT
TRBV15	TRBJ2-1	few	-	CATSARGQYRNEQFF	TGTGCCACCAGCGCGCGAGGTCAGTATCGGAATGAGCAGTTCTTC
TRBV3-1	TRBJ2-1	-	TRBD2	CASSQDLLAGYNEQFF	TGTGCCAGCAGCCAAGATCTACTAGCGGGGTACAATGAGCAGTTCTTC
TRBV6-1	TRBJ2-5	few	TRBD1	CASSDLRTGQETQYF	TGTGCCAGCAGTGATCTCAGGACAGGCCAAGAGACCCAGTACTTC
TRBV4-2	TRBJ2-3	-	TRBD2	CASAGGRFTDTQYF	TGTGCCAGCGCGGGGGGCAGGTTCACAGATACGCAGTATTTT
TRBV5-1	TRBJ1-5	-	-	CASSLSGAWDQPQHF	TGCGCCAGCAGCTTGTCGGGAGCTTGGGATCAGCCCCAGCATTTT
TRBV7-2	TRBJ2-2	-	TRBD1	CASTQGARTGELFF	TGTGCCAGTACACAGGGGGCGCGGACCGGGGAGCTGTTTTTT
TRBV7-2	TRBJ1-5	-	TRBD1	CASGQAFNQPQHF	TGTGCCAGCGGACAGGCGTTCAATCAGCCCCAGCATTTT
TRBV6-2/TRBV6-3	TRBJ2-5	many	-	CASTLDNFNGAQYF	TGTGCCAGCACCTTGGACAACTTCAATGGGGCCCAGTACTTC
TRBV5-1	TRBJ2-7	-	TRBD1	CASSFGMGQISYEQYF	TGCGCCAGCAGCTTTGGGATGGGACAGATATCCTACGAGCAGTACTTC
TRBV3-1	TRBJ2-1	few	-	CASSQARWVWNEQFF	TGTGCCAGCAGCCAGGCCCGGTGGGTTTGGAATGAGCAGTTCTTC
TRBV28	TRBJ2-5	-	-	CASSTRYRAETQYF	TGTGCCAGCAGTACCCGATACAGGGCGGAGACCCAGTACTTC
TRBV20-1	TRBJ2-1	many	-	CSARRLIEQFF	TGCAGTGCTAGACGGCTTATTGAGCAGTTCTTC
TRBV6-5	TRBJ2-3	once	-	CASSYSYSASTDTQYF	TGTGCCAGCAGTTACTCCTATAGCGCAAGCACAGATACGCAGTATTTT
TRBV3-1	TRBJ2-5	few	TRBD1	CASSYRQGVRETQYF	TGTGCCAGCAGCTATAGACAGGGTGTACGGGAGACCCAGTACTTC
TRBV15	TRBJ2-7	few	-	CATSRIRDPPYEQYF	TGTGCCACCAGCAGAATCAGGGACCCCCCCTACGAGCAGTACTTC
TRBV9	TRBJ2-5	-	-	CASSLRAPGAQYF	TGTGCCAGCAGCCTGCGGGCCCCCGGGGCCCAGTACTTC
TRBV20-1	TRBJ2-2	many	TRBD2	CSASGGASTGELFF	TGCAGTGCTAGCGGGGGGGCCAGCACCGGGGAGCTGTTTTTT
TRBV20-1	TRBJ2-7	few	TRBD2	CSAEGNSGSYEQYF	TGCAGTGCCGAAGGAAATAGCGGGAGCTACGAGCAGTACTTC
TRBV5-4	TRBJ2-2	-	-	CASSLAGRGTGELFF	TGTGCCAGCAGCTTGGCCGGCAGGGGCACCGGGGAGCTGTTTTTT
TRBV5-1	TRBJ1-6	few	TRBD1	CASSFSTASGQGRRNSPLHF	TGCGCCAGCAGCTTTTCCACCGCCTCGGGACAGGGAAGAAGGAATTCACCCCTCCACTTT
TRBV18	TRBJ1-1	few	-	CASSRGKGEAFF	TGTGCCAGCTCACGGGGTAAGGGAGAAGCTTTCTTT
TRBV7-2	TRBJ2-3	few	-	CASSSGQFHTDTQYF	TGTGCCAGCAGCTCCGGACAGTTTCACACAGATACGCAGTATTTT
TRBV20-1	TRBJ1-5	few	-	CSASLGPINQPQHF	TGCAGTGCTAGTTTGGGACCGATCAATCAGCCCCAGCATTTT
TRBV20-1	TRBJ2-7	-	-	CSARGWDSYEQYF	TGCAGTGCTAGAGGGTGGGACTCCTACGAGCAGTACTTC
TRBV7-6	TRBJ2-1	few	-	CASSRIGGGSLYNEQFF	TGTGCCAGCAGCCGGATCGGAGGGGGTTCCCTCTACAATGAGCAGTTCTTC
TRBV11-2	TRBJ2-7	few	TRBD1	CASSLGDREYEQYF	TGTGCCAGCAGCTTAGGGGACAGGGAATACGAGCAGTACTTC
TRBV29-1	TRBJ2-7	-	-	CSVGAGYTNEQYF	TGCAGCGTTGGAGCGGGCTACACCAACGAGCAGTACTTC
TRBV12-3/TRBV12-4	TRBJ2-1	-	-	CASHKVGGNEQFF	TGTGCCAGCCACAAGGTGGGGGGCAATGAGCAGTTCTTC
TRBV7-3	TRBJ2-2	-	-	CASSSRVTTGELFF	TGTGCCAGCAGCTCGAGGGTTACCACCGGGGAGCTGTTTTTT
TRBV6-5	TRBJ1-5	few	TRBD1	CASSYSSSGQGSNQPQHF	TGTGCCAGCAGTTACTCGTCCTCAGGACAGGGGAGCAATCAGCCCCAGCATTTT
TRBV7-8	TRBJ1-1	-	-	CASSGVGTEAFF	TGTGCCAGCAGCGGGGTGGGCACTGAAGCTTTCTTT
TRBV6-1	TRBJ2-1	few	-	CASFGSQGGREQFF	TGTGCCAGCTTCGGCTCCCAAGGAGGTCGTGAGCAGTTCTTC
TRBV7-9	TRBJ2-7	few	TRBD1	CASRPQPGQGSHEQYF	TGTGCCAGCAGGCCTCAACCGGGACAGGGGTCCCACGAGCAGTACTTC
TRBV5-1	TRBJ2-3	-	-	CASSLAGTADTQYF	TGCGCCAGCAGCTTGGCCGGAACGGCAGATACGCAGTATTTT
TRBV20-1	TRBJ2-1	-	TRBD2	CSAWGLAGGPDNEQFF	TGCAGTGCTTGGGGACTAGCGGGAGGGCCTGACAATGAGCAGTTCTTC
TRBV28	TRBJ2-2	-	TRBD1	CASSLSRQGSTGELFF	TGTGCCAGCAGTTTGAGCCGACAGGGAAGTACCGGGGAGCTGTTTTTT
TRBV20-1	TRBJ2-3	few	TRBD1	CSAEEDRVTDTQYF	TGCAGTGCTGAAGAAGACAGGGTCACAGATACGCAGTATTTT
TRBV3-1	TRBJ1-5	once	-	CASSQDFGEDQPQHF	TGTGCCAGCAGCCAAGATTTTGGGGAGGATCAGCCCCAGCATTTT
TRBV10-3	TRBJ2-7	-	-	CAIRGTSGDEQYF	TGTGCCATCCGTGGGACATCGGGCGACGAGCAGTACTTC
TRBV6-5	TRBJ1-4	-	-	CASSYGLSTNEKLFF	TGTGCCAGCAGTTACGGGCTCTCAACTAATGAAAAACTGTTTTTT
TRBV6-1	TRBJ1-1	few	TRBD1	CASSPTPGGPAEAFF	TGTGCCAGCAGCCCTACCCCAGGGGGCCCCGCTGAAGCTTTCTTT
TRBV15	TRBJ2-7	few	-	CATSPSFGPGYEQYF	TGTGCCACCAGCCCCTCCTTTGGCCCGGGGTACGAGCAGTACTTC
TRBV29-1	TRBJ2-5	-	-	CSVALSQTQYF	TGCAGCGTTGCGCTCAGCCAGACCCAGTACTTC
TRBV2	TRBJ2-2	-	-	CASSEAGPATNTGELFF	TGTGCCAGCAGTGAAGCGGGGCCAGCCACGAACACCGGGGAGCTGTTTTTT
TRBV10-3	TRBJ1-5	few	-	CAISDMGAGSNQPQHF	TGTGCCATCAGTGACATGGGGGCGGGGAGCAATCAGCCCCAGCATTTT
TRBV5-1	TRBJ2-3	many	-	CASSLAGIADTQYF	TGCGCCAGCAGCTTGGCGGGGATCGCAGATACGCAGTATTTT
TRBV20-1	TRBJ2-3	few	-	CSAPEGVRPTDTQYF	TGCAGTGCTCCAGAGGGGGTGCGGCCCACAGATACGCAGTATTTT